Described below is a single TCR beta chain sequence and its context. Its antigen remains unknown. This record belongs to a study of beta chain features in type 1 diabetes. Study summary: Over all samples combined, over 85 million sorted cells were examined.

All of the isolated RNA was reverse transcribed, so expressed TCRB transcripts were sequenced. Using immunoSEQ multiplex PCR, the repertoire was profiled, and TCRdb retains in-frame clones only, with some absent. The table has hundreds of thousands of clones, over 12% seen once. Study-level points and caveats: Naive, central memory and Treg TCRB repertoires seemed to resemble each other more closely in patients than they did in healthy donors. Junctions at VDJ sites from type 1 diabetes patients had fewer insertions and more deletions. When Type 1 diabetes patients were examined, their TCRB CDR3s proved moderately but significantly shorter in all four CD4+ subsets.

The CDR3 runs 14 residues. From germline, CDR1 is MNHEY and CDR2 SMNVEV (reference sequence). V lost 7 bases and J 4 bases, leaving 13 bases between the germline ends. CD45RO/CCR7/CD25/CD127/CD95/CD27 sorting isolated CD4+ naive, central memory, regulatory and stem cell-like memory cells. Sequencing used naive CD4+ T cells from blood. This clonotype was obtained from a man younger than 35 with type 1 diabetes. The rearrangement joins TRBV27 to TRBJ2-2; TRBD1 is a possible D gene (6 bases). CDR3 residues: CASTGHSRTGELFF. CDR3 in DNA: TGTGCCAGCACGGGACACTCCCGCACCGGGGAGCTGTTTTTT.